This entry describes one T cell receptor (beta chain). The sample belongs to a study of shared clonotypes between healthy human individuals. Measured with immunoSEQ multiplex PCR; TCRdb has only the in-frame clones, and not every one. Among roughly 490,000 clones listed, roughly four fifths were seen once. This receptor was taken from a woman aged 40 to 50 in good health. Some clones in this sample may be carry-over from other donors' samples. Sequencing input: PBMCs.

This chain's CDR3 is CASSLGRPSSYEQYF. The CDR3 DNA reads TGTGCCAGCAGCTTAGGACGTCCGAGCTCCTACGAGCAGTACTTC. The V and J genes are TRBV5-4 and TRBJ2-7, with D unresolved. V was shortened by 2 bases and J by 0 bases, with 12 bases between the two germline ends. In germline, CDR1 is SGHNT, CDR2 YYREEE (reference sequence). This CDR3 is 15 amino acids long.